These 27 T cell receptor beta chains share one sample of origin, sequenced in a study of identical twins (TCRdb year 2016). The library came from 5' RACE. TCRdb shows the sequencer as Illumina HiSeq 2000. TCRdb passed the public sequencing reads through fastp at Q25 and MiXCR, retaining productive beta sequences. Entries are consolidated by CDR3 protein sequence, retaining the most common genes and DNA. For this sample there are fewer than 250,000 distinct CDR3 sequences; around a tenth appear just once. Jointly, the top ten make up over 4.5% of the sample. The sequenced material came from memory (CD45RO+) T cells sorted from blood. The sample's cell subset or site label is to be understood as: CD45RO+ enriched T cells. Source of these receptors: a woman aged 18-29 years in good health.

This clonotype appeared a few times. V is TRBV19 and J is TRBJ1-1, with D possibly matching TRBD1 (5 bases). With 5 bases removed from V and 1 base from J, the gap between germline ends came to 17 bases. CDR3 length: 16 amino acids. From germline, CDR1 is LNHDA and CDR2 SQIVND (reference sequence). The CDR3 DNA follows: TGTGCCAGTAGTGATGGGACGGGTAGGACGAACACTGAAGCTTTCTTT. Protein: CASSDGTGRTNTEAFF. The full variable domain, in which reference TRBV19 and TRBJ1-1 provide the parts outside the CDR3, is DGGITQSPKYLFRKEGQNVTLSCEQNLNHDAMYWYRQDPGQGLRLIYYSQIVNDFQKGDIAEGYSVSREKKESFPLTVTSAQKNPTAFYLCASSDGTGRTNTEAFFGQGTRLTVV.

This clonotype has more than one count but fewer than ten. V is TRBV6-2 or TRBV6-3 and J is TRBJ1-4, with D uncertain. Looked up from germline, CDR1 is MNHEY and CDR2 is SVGEGT. V was cut by 6 bases and J by 8 bases, with 10 bases left in between. The CDR3 runs 12 residues. Here the CDR3 DNA reads TGTGCCAGCAGGGCCGTAAGAGAAAAACTGTTTTTT. Its protein product is CASRAVREKLFF.

This clonotype has only a few counts. V usage is TRBV28 and J usage is TRBJ1-3; the D gene is possibly TRBD1 (5 bases). CDR3 length equals 19 residues. Germline V gives CDR1 MDHEN, CDR2 SYDVKM. Trimming shortened V by 1 base and J by 4 bases, and 23 bases separated the two germline ends. The CDR3 DNA reads as TGTGCCAGCAGTTTATTTTTCCGGGGGAGCACAAGCTCCGGAAACACCATATATTTT. It translates to CASSLFFRGSTSSGNTIYF.

The chain uses TRBV20-1 and TRBJ2-5; no definite D call. Trimming stripped 4 bases from V and 7 bases from J, with 22 bases between. The CDR3 length is 15 residues. In germline, CDR1 is DFQATT, CDR2 SNEGSKA (reference sequence). CDR3 residues: CSATLRATGRGTQYF. For the CDR3, the DNA is TGCAGTGCTACTCTTCGGGCGACGGGTCGAGGGACCCAGTACTTC.

This clonotype was detected a few times. This chain connects TRBV2 to TRBJ1-5; D gene ambiguous. Deletions cut 5 bases from V and 0 bases from J, with 14 bases between. The CDR3 runs 16 residues. CDR1 and CDR2 from the germline V gene are SNHLY and FYNNEI. DNA for the CDR3: TGTGCCAGCAGTACACCGACCGCCAATAGCAATCAGCCCCAGCATTTT. Protein sequence: CASSTPTANSNQPQHF.

Ten or more counts support this clonotype. The V call is TRBV4-3, the J call TRBJ2-1, with D unresolved. This CDR3 is 16 amino acids long. V lost 0 bases and J 5 bases, leaving 14 bases between the germline ends. Per the germline V gene, CDR1 is LGHNA and CDR2 is YSLEER. The CDR3 DNA reads as TGCGCCAGCAGCCAAGATCTCAGTTGGGGTCACAATGAGCAGTTCTTC. It translates to CASSQDLSWGHNEQFF.

The table lists this clonotype with a few counts. This chain uses TRBV28 with TRBJ1-1; D is unresolved. Germline V CDR1 and CDR2: MDHEN, SYDVKM. V was pared by 2 bases and J by 8 bases, with 9 bases between. There are 12 residues in the CDR3. CDR3 DNA: TGTGCCAGCAGTTTAAATATCCCCGAAGCTTTCTTT. Translated, it gives CASSLNIPEAFF.

This chain uses TRBV6-5 with TRBJ1-1; D is ambiguous. Germline loops: CDR1 MNHEY, CDR2 SVGAGI. V lost 0 bases, J lost 2 bases, and 10 bases lay in between. CDR3 length: 15 residues. The CDR3 loop reads CASSYSTSVNTEAFF. The CDR3 DNA follows: TGTGCCAGCAGTTACTCTACATCGGTAAACACTGAAGCTTTCTTT.

This clonotype was observed many times. The chain combines TRBV5-1 with TRBJ2-7; D call uncertain. The CDR3 totals 14 residues. Trimming shortened V by 0 bases and J by 1 base, and 8 bases separated the two germline ends. The germline CDR1 and CDR2 sequences are SGHRS and YFSETQ. CDR3 loop: CASSLVTESYEQYF. The CDR3 bases are TGCGCCAGCAGCTTGGTTACAGAGTCCTACGAGCAGTACTTC.

This clonotype was seen at least ten times. The chain uses TRBV12-3 or TRBV12-4 and TRBJ1-2; TRBD1 might be the D (5 bases). Trimming took 3 bases from V and 3 from J, leaving 14 bases between them. This CDR3 has 15 amino acids. The CDR3 is CASSFHEGMYYGYTF. The DNA for the CDR3 is TGTGCCAGCAGTTTTCATGAGGGGATGTACTATGGCTACACCTTC.

The V and J genes are TRBV5-1 and TRBJ1-1; TRBD1 aligns across 7 bases. This CDR3 is built from 11 residues. The germline V gene has CDR1 SGHRS and CDR2 YFSETQ. The ends lost 4 bases at V and 13 bases at J; junction bases unmatched: 7. DNA of the CDR3: TGCGCCAGCAGCGGACCGGGACAGTTTTTCTTT. Translation gives CASSGPGQFFF. The full variable domain, completed using reference TRBV5-1 and TRBJ1-1, is KAGVTQTPRYLIKTRGQQVTLSCSPISGHRSVSWYQQTPGQGLQFLFEYFSETQRNKGNFPGRFSGRQFSNSRSEMNVSTLELGDSALYLCASSGPGQFFFGQGTRLTVV.

The V gene is TRBV24-1, the J gene TRBJ1-5; TRBD1 might be the D (5 bases). V was trimmed by 0 bases and J by 5 bases, leaving 13 bases between them. This CDR3 is built from 16 residues. CDR1 KGHDR and CDR2 SFDVKD come from the germline V gene. The CDR3 nucleotides are TGTGCCACCAGTGATTTGCTCCAGGGAGAAGATCAGCCCCAGCATTTT. Protein sequence: CATSDLLQGEDQPQHF.

This clonotype showed up just a few times. This chain uses TRBV7-9 with TRBJ1-1, with 7 bases fitting TRBD1. Trimming at V came to 5 bases and at J to 1 base, leaving 10 bases not matched to a gene. Per the germline V gene, CDR1 is SEHNR and CDR2 is FQNEAQ (reference sequence). The CDR3 extends over 16 amino acids. The CDR3 DNA follows: TGTGCCAGCAGCGAATTACAGGGGTCGGGGAACACTGAAGCTTTCTTT. Protein product: CASSELQGSGNTEAFF.

V and J are TRBV5-1 and TRBJ1-2, with D perhaps matching TRBD1 (5 bases). V was shortened by 6 bases and J by 4 bases, with 16 bases between the two germline ends. The germline CDR1 and CDR2 sequences are SGHRS and YFSETQ. This CDR3 is built from 14 residues. CDR3 nucleotides: TGCGCCAGCACCAGGGAAGAGGAAGGCTATGGCTACACCTTC. As protein: CASTREEEGYGYTF.

This clonotype was seen repeatedly, ten times or more. The genes are TRBV5-1 and TRBJ2-3, with D possibly matching TRBD1 (5 bases). Per germline, CDR1 SGHRS and CDR2 YFSETQ. This CDR3 spans 13 amino acids. V was shortened by 0 bases and J by 11 bases, with 13 bases between the two germline ends. The CDR3 here is CASSLEEGEVQYF. The DNA of the CDR3 is TGCGCCAGCAGCTTGGAAGAAGGGGAAGTGCAGTATTTT.

This clonotype was counted ten times or more. The chain joins TRBV6-5 to TRBJ2-3; D uncertain. The germline V gene has CDR1 MNHEY and CDR2 SVGAGI. Trimming took off 4 bases at V and 4 bases at J, with 12 bases between the two ends. This CDR3 is 14 amino acids long. In DNA, the CDR3 is TGTGCCAGCAGTTCGCTCGCGACACCAGATACGCAGTATTTT. Translated: CASSSLATPDTQYF.

This clonotype was recorded many times. The chain has TRBV5-5 and TRBJ2-5; D call uncertain. The germline V gene has CDR1 SGHKS and CDR2 YYEKEE (reference sequence). V was pared by 0 bases and J by 5 bases, with 8 bases between. This CDR3 is built from 13 residues. CDR3 amino acids: CASSLGLRETQYF. CDR3 DNA sequence: TGTGCCAGCAGCTTGGGGCTACGGGAGACCCAGTACTTC.

The table lists this clonotype with a few counts. The CDR3 reads CASSRSSRTDYGYTF. The CDR3, as DNA: TGCGCCAGCAGCCGGAGTAGTAGGACCGACTATGGCTACACCTTC. The J gene is TRBJ1-2, the V gene TRBV5-1; D is ambiguous. Trimming cost V 4 bases and J 3 bases, with 16 bases left between them. Germline V gene data show CDR1 as SGHRS and CDR2 as YFSETQ. This CDR3 region has 15 residues.

This clonotype has a count of ten or more. The chain uses TRBV12-3 or TRBV12-4 and TRBJ2-2; 8 nucleotides agree with TRBD1. The CDR3 has 15 residues. The V segment lost 4 bases and the J segment 1 base; nucleotides outside the gene matches: 2. CDR3 coding DNA: TGTGCCAGCAGTTCCGGGACAGGGAACACCGGGGAGCTGTTTTTT. Translating it yields CASSSGTGNTGELFF.

The rearrangement uses TRBV4-1 and TRBJ2-1, with a tentative D call TRBD2 (6 bases). Trimming stripped 4 bases from V and 5 bases from J, with 9 bases between. The length of the CDR3 is 13 residues. Germline values: CDR1 MGHRA, CDR2 YSYEKL. For the CDR3, the DNA is TGCGCCAGCAGCCCCCAGCGGGACAATGAGCAGTTCTTC. Protein product: CASSPQRDNEQFF.

V and J are TRBV5-1 and TRBJ1-1; D perhaps matches TRBD1 (5 bases). CDR3 length: 15 residues. The ends were cut back, 4 bases at V and 1 base at J, with 14 bases in the middle. The V gene's germline CDR1 is SGHRS and CDR2 YFSETQ. The CDR3, as DNA: TGCGCCAGCAGCGGGGGGGACCGCCCGAACACTGAAGCTTTCTTT. Its translation is CASSGGDRPNTEAFF.

This clonotype was seen only a few times. The rearrangement uses TRBV7-9 and TRBJ2-1; D may be TRBD2 (7 bases). The length of the CDR3 is 15 residues. V dropped 5 bases and J dropped 8 bases, with 19 bases sitting between them. Germline assignment: CDR1 SEHNR and CDR2 FQNEAQ (reference sequence). As DNA, the CDR3 is TGTGCCAGCAGCCCTACTTGGGGGGGCGGGTATGAGCAGTTCTTC. Its protein product is CASSPTWGGGYEQFF.

In this sample, this clonotype turned up many times. CDR3 sequence (DNA): TGTGCCAGCAGAGCCGACAGGGGGAACACTGAAGCTTTCTTT. It is translated as CASRADRGNTEAFF. The chain is built from TRBV12-3 or TRBV12-4 and TRBJ1-1; 8 positions match TRBD1. This CDR3 is 14 amino acids long. V was clipped by 6 bases and J by 1 base; unmatched bases: 4.

This clonotype has a count of ten or more. The rearrangement joins TRBV5-1 to TRBJ2-3; TRBD1 matches at 7 bases. The CDR3 is 14 amino acids. Losses at the gene ends were 4 bases for V and 6 bases for J; bases not matched to a gene: 8. From germline, CDR1 is SGHRS and CDR2 YFSETQ. The CDR3 here is CASSPGTAPDTQYF. CDR3 nucleotide sequence: TGCGCCAGCAGCCCTGGGACAGCTCCCGATACGCAGTATTTT.

J is TRBJ2-5 and V is TRBV20-1; TRBD1 aligns across 8 bases. V shed 1 base and J 7 bases; nucleotides not matched to a gene: 5. CDR1 is DFQATT and CDR2 is SNEGSKA in the germline V gene (reference sequence). CDR3 length: 13 amino acids. This CDR3 reads CSARAGTGGTQYF. CDR3 sequence (DNA): TGCAGTGCTAGAGCTGGGACAGGAGGGACCCAGTACTTC.

CDR3 bases: TGTGCCAGCTCGCCCGGGGGGGGACTTACAAGCACAGATACGCAGTATTTT. Translated, it gives CASSPGGGLTSTDTQYF. The chain employs TRBV27 and TRBJ2-3; TRBD2 agrees at 8 bases. Trimming cost V 8 bases and J 0 bases; bases outside gene matches: 13. The CDR3 runs to 17 residues. CDR1 and CDR2 from the germline V gene are MNHEY and SMNVEV (reference sequence).

This clonotype has more than one count but fewer than ten. At one of its ends the junction is not consistent with the germline gene, which may arise from a read error. The chain is built from TRBV12-3 or TRBV12-4 and TRBJ2-1, with 9 nucleotides matching TRBD2. This CDR3 is 18 amino acids long. This CDR3 is CAISLAQLKRGDYNEQFF. The CDR3 coding sequence is TGTGCCATCAGTTTAGCGCAACTCAAGCGGGGGGACTACAATGAGCAGTTCTTC.